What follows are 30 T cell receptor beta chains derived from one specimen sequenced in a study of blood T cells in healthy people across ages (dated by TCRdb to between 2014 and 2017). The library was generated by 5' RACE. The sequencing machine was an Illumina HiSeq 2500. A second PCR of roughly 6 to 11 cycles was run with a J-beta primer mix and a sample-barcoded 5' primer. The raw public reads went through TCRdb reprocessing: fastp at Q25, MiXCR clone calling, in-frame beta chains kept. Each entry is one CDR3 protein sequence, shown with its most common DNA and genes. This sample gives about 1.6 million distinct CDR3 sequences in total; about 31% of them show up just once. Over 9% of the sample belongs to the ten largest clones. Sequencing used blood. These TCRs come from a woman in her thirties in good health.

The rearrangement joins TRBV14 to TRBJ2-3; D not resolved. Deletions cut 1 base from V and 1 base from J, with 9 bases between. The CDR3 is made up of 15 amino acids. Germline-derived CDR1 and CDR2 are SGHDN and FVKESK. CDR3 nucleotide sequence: TGTGCCAGCAGCCAAGTTCGGCAGGGCACAGATACGCAGTATTTT. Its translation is CASSQVRQGTDTQYF.

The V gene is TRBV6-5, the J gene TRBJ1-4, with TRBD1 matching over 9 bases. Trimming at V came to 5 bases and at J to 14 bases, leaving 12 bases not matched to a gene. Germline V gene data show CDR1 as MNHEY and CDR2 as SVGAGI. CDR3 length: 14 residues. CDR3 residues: CASSTGQGPSGLFF. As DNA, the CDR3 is TGTGCCAGCAGTACGGGACAGGGCCCCTCTGGGCTGTTTTTT.

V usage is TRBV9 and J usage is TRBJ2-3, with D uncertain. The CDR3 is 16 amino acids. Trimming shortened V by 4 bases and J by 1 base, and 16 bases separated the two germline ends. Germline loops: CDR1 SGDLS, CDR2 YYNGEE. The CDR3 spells CASSPGWIEGTDTQYF. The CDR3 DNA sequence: TGTGCCAGCAGCCCCGGTTGGATAGAGGGCACAGATACGCAGTATTTT.

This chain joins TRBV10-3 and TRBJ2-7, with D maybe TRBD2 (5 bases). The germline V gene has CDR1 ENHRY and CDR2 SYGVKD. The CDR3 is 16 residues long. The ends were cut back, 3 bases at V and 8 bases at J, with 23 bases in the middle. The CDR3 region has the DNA TGTGCCATCAGTGACCCTTCTGAGGGCCCATGGTACAAGCAGTACTTC. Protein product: CAISDPSEGPWYKQYF.

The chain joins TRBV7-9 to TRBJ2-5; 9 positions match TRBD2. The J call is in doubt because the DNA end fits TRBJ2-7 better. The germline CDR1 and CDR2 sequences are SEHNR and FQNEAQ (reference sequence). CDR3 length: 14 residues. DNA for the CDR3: TGTGCCAGCAGCTTAGAGCGGGGGGAAGACGAGCAGTACTTC. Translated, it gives CASSLERGEDEQYF.

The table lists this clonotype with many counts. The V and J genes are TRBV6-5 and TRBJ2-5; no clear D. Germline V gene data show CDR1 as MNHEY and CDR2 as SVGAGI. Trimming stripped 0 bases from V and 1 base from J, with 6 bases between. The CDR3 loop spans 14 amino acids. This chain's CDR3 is CASSYSETQETQYF. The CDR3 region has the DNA TGTGCCAGCAGTTACTCGGAAACCCAAGAGACCCAGTACTTC.

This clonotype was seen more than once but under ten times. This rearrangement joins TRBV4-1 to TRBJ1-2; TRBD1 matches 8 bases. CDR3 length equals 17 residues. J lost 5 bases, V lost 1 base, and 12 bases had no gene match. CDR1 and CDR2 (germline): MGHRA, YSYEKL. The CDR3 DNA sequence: TGCGCCAGCAGCCAAGTTACCGGACAGGGATTATCTTATGGCTACACCTTC. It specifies CASSQVTGQGLSYGYTF.

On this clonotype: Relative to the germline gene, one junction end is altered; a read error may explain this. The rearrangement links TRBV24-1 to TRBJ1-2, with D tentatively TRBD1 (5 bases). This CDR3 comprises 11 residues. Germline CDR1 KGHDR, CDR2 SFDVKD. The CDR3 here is CVTSEGYGYTF. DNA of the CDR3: TGTGTCACCAGTGAGGGGTATGGCTACACCTTC.

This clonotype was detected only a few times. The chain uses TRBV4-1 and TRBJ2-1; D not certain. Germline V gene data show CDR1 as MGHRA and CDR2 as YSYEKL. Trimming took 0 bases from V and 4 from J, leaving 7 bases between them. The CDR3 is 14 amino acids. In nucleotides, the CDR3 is TGCGCCAGCAGCCAAGATAGACTTTACAATGAGCAGTTCTTC. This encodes CASSQDRLYNEQFF.

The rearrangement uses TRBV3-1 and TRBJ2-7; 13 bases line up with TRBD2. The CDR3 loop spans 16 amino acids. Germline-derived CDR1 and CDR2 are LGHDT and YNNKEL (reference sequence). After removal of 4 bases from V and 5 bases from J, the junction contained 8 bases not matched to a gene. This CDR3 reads CASSPRTSGRKHEQYF. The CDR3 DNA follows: TGTGCCAGCAGCCCCCGGACTAGCGGGAGAAAACACGAGCAGTACTTC.

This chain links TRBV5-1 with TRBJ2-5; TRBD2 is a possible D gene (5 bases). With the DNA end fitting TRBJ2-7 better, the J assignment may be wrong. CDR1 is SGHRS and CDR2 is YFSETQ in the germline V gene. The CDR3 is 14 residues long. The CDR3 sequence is CASSPVDGGDEQYF. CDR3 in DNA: TGCGCCAGCAGCCCGGTTGACGGAGGCGACGAGCAGTACTTC.

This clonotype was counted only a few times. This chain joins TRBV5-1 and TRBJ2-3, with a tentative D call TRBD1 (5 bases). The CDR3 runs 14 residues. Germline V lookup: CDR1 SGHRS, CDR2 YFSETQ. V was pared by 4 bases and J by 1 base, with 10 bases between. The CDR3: CASSPDSRTDTQYF. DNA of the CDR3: TGCGCCAGCAGCCCTGACAGCCGCACAGATACGCAGTATTTT. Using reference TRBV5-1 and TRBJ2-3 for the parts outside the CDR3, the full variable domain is KAGVTQTPRYLIKTRGQQVTLSCSPISGHRSVSWYQQTPGQGLQFLFEYFSETQRNKGNFPGRFSGRQFSNSRSEMNVSTLELGDSALYLCASSPDSRTDTQYFGPGTRLTVL.

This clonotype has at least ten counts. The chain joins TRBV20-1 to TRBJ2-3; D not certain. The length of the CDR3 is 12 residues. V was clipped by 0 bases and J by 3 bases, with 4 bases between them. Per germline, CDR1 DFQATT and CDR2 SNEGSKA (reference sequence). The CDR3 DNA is TGCAGTGCTAGAGATCTGACAGATACGCAGTATTTT. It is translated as CSARDLTDTQYF.

The CDR3 region is CASSQSLGKRSYEQYF. The CDR3, as DNA: TGTGCCAGCAGCCAATCTTTAGGAAAGAGATCCTACGAGCAGTACTTC. This sequence joins TRBV14 and TRBJ2-7; D is uncertain. Germline V gives CDR1 SGHDN, CDR2 FVKESK. With 2 bases removed from V and 1 base from J, the gap between germline ends came to 15 bases. This CDR3 has 16 residues.

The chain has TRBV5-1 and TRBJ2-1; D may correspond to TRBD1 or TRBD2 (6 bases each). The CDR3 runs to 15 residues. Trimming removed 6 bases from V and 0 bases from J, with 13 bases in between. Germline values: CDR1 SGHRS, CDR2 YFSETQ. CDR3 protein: CASNLGGFSYNEQFF. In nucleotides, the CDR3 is TGCGCCAGCAACTTAGGGGGGTTCTCCTACAATGAGCAGTTCTTC.

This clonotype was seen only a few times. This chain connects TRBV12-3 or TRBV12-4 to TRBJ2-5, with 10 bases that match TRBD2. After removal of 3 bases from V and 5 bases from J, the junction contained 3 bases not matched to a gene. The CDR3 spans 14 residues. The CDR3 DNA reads TGTGCCAGCAGTTTCACTAGCGGGGTGGAGACCCAGTACTTC. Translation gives CASSFTSGVETQYF.

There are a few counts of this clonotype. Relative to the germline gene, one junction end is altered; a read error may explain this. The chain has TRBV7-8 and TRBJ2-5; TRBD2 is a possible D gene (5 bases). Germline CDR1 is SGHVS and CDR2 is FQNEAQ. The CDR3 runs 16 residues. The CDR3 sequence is CASSSPSWTLGETRYF. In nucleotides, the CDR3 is TGTGCCAGCAGCTCCCCAAGCTGGACCCTTGGGGAGACCCGGTACTTC.

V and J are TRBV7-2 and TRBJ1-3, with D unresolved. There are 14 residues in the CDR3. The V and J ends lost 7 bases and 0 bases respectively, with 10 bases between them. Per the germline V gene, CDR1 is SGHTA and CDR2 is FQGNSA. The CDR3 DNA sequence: TGTGCCAGCATTAGTAGGATCTCTGGAAACACCATATATTTT. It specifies CASISRISGNTIYF.

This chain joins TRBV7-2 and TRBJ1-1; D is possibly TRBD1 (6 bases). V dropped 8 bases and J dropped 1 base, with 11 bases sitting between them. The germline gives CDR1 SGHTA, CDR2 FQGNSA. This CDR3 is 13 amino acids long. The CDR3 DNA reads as TGTGCCAGCGCCCGGGGGGCGAACACTGAAGCTTTCTTT. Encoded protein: CASARGANTEAFF.

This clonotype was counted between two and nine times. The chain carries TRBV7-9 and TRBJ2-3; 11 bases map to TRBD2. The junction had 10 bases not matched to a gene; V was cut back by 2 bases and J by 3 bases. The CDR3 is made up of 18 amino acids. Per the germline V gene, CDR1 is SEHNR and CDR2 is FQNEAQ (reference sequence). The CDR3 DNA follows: TGTGCCAGCAGCTTAACACCCGGGACTAGCGGTCAGACAGATACGCAGTATTTT. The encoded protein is CASSLTPGTSGQTDTQYF.

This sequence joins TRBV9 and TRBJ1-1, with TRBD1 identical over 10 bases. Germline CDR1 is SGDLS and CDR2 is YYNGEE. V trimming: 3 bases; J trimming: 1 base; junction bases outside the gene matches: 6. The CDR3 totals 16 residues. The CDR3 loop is CASSAGTGVPNTEAFF. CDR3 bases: TGTGCCAGCAGCGCCGGGACAGGGGTCCCGAACACTGAAGCTTTCTTT.

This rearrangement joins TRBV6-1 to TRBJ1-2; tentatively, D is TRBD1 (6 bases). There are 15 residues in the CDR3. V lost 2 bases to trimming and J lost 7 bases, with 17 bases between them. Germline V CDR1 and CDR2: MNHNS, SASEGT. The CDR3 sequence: CASSELVQGWFGYTF. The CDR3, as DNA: TGTGCCAGCAGTGAACTAGTACAGGGATGGTTTGGCTACACCTTC.

The CDR3 protein is CASSSTSALNIQYF. In nucleotides, the CDR3 is TGTGCCAGCAGCTCGACTAGCGCGTTAAACATTCAGTACTTC. The chain is built from TRBV27 and TRBJ2-4, with 8 positions matching TRBD2. The CDR3 sequence is 14 residues long. V lost 6 bases, J lost 6 bases, and 7 bases stayed unmatched. In germline, CDR1 is MNHEY, CDR2 SMNVEV (reference sequence).

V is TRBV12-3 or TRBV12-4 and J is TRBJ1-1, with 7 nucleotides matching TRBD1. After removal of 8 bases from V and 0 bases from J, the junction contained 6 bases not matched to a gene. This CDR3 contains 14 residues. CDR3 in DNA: TGTGCCAGCGGGACAGATAATATGAACACTGAAGCTTTCTTT. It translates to CASGTDNMNTEAFF.

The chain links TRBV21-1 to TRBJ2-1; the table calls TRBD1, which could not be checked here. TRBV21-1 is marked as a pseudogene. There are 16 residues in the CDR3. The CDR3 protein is CASSDSRDTWANEQFF. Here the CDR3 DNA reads TGTGCCAGCAGCGACTCCCGGGATACCTGGGCCAATGAGCAGTTCTTC.

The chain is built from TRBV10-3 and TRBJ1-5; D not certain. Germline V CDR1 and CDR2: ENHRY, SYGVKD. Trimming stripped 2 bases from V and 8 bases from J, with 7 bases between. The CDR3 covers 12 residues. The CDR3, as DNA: TGTGCCATCAGTGAGCCTTCGAAGCCCCAGCATTTT. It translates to CAISEPSKPQHF.

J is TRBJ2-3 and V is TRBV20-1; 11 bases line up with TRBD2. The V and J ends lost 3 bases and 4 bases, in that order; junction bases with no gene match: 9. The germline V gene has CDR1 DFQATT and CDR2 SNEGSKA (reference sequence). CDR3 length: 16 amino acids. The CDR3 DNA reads TGCAGTGCTAGGGCCCTTAGCGGGGGGGCATCAGATACGCAGTATTTT. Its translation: CSARALSGGASDTQYF.

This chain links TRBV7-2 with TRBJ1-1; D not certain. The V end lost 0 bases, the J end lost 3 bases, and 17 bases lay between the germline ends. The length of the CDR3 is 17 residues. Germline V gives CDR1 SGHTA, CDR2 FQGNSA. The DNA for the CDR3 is TGTGCCAGCAGCTTAGCCCTCTTCCTCTACCGGGACACTGAAGCTTTCTTT. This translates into CASSLALFLYRDTEAFF.

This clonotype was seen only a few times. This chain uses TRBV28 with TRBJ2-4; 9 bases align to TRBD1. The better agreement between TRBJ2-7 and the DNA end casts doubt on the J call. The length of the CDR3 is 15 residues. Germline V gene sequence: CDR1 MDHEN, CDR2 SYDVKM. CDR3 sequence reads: CASIPDRGPPYEQYF. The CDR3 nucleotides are TGTGCCAGCATCCCGGACAGGGGCCCACCCTACGAGCAGTACTTC.

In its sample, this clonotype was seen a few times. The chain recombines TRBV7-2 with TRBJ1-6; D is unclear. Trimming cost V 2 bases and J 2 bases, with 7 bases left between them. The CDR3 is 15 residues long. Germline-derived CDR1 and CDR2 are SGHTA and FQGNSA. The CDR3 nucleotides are TGTGCCAGCAGCTTATATGACACCTATAATTCACCCCTCCACTTT. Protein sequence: CASSLYDTYNSPLHF.